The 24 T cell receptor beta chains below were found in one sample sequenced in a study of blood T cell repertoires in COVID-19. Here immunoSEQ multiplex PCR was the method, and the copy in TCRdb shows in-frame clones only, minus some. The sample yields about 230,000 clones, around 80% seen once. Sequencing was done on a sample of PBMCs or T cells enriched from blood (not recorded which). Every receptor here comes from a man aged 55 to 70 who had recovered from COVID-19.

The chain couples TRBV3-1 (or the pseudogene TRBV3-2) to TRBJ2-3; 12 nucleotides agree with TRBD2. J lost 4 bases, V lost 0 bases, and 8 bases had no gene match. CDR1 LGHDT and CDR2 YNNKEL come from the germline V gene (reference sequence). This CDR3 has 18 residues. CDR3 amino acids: CASSQESSLAGGPDTQYF. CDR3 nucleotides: TGTGCCAGCAGCCAAGAGAGTTCCCTAGCGGGGGGGCCAGATACGCAGTATTTT.

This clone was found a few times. CDR3: CASSQGERNQPQHF. The CDR3 DNA follows: TGTGCCAGCAGTCAGGGGGAACGGAATCAGCCCCAGCATTTT. The rearrangement uses TRBV2 and TRBJ1-5; TRBD1 agrees at 7 bases. J gave up 4 bases and V 5 bases, and 5 bases lay outside the gene matches. CDR1 and CDR2 from the germline V gene are SNHLY and FYNNEI. The length of the CDR3 is 14 residues.

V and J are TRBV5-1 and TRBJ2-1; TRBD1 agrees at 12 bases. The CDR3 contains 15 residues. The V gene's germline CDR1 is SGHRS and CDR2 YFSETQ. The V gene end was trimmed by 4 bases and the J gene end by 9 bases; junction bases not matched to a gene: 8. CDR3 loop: CASSLSGTGGVEQFF. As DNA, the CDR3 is TGCGCCAGCAGCCTCTCCGGGACAGGGGGCGTTGAGCAGTTCTTC.

The CDR3 DNA reads TGCAGCGTTAGACTAGCGGGGAAAGATACGCAGTATTTT. It is translated as CSVRLAGKDTQYF. The chain is built from TRBV29-1 and TRBJ2-3; TRBD2 aligns across 11 bases. This CDR3 spans 13 amino acids. V was clipped by 5 bases and J by 5 bases; unmatched bases: 3. Looked up from germline, CDR1 is SQVTM and CDR2 is ANQGSEA.

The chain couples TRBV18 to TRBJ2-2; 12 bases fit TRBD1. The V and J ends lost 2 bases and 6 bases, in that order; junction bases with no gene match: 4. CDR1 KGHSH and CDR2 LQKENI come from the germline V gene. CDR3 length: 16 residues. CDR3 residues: CASSPMGQGASGELFF. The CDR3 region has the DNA TGTGCCAGCTCACCAATGGGACAGGGGGCCTCCGGGGAGCTGTTTTTT.

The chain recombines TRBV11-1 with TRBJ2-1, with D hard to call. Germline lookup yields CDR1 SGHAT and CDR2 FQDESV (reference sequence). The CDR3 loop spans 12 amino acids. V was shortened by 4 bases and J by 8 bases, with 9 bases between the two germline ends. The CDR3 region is CASSSSGHEQFF. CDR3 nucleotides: TGTGCCAGCAGCTCATCTGGGCATGAGCAGTTCTTC.

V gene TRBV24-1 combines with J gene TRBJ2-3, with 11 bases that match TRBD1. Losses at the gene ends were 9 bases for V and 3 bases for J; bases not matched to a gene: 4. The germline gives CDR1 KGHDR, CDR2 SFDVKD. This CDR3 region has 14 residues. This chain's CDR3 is CATGGQGDTDTQYF. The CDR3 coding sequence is TGTGCCACCGGGGGACAGGGGGATACAGATACGCAGTATTTT.

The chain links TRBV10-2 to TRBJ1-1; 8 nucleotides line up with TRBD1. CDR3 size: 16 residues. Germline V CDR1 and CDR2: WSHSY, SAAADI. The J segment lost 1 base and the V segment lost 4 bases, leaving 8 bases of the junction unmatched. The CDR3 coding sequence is TGCGCCAGCAGTGGAACTAGACAGGGGAGGAACACTGAAGCTTTCTTT. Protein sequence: CASSGTRQGRNTEAFF.

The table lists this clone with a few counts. CDR3 amino acids: CASSQEIPPIYEQYF. CDR3 nucleotides: TGCGCCAGCAGCCAAGAAATCCCCCCCATTTACGAGCAGTACTTC. The rearrangement uses TRBV4-1 and TRBJ2-7; D unresolved. Trimming shortened V by 0 bases and J by 4 bases, and 13 bases separated the two germline ends. From germline, CDR1 is MGHRA and CDR2 YSYEKL. CDR3 length: 15 residues.

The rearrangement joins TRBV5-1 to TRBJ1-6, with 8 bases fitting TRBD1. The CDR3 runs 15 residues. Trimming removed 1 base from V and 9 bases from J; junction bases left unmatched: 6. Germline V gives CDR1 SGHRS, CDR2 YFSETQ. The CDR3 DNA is TGCGCCAGCAGCTTGTCCGTGACAGGGGCTTCACCCCTCCACTTT. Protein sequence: CASSLSVTGASPLHF.

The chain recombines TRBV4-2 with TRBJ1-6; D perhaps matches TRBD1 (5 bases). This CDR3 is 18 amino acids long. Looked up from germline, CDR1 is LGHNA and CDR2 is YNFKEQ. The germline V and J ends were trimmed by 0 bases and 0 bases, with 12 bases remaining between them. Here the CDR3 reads CASSQDKQGHSYNSPLHF. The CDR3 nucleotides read TGTGCCAGCAGCCAAGATAAGCAGGGCCACTCCTATAATTCACCCCTCCACTTT.

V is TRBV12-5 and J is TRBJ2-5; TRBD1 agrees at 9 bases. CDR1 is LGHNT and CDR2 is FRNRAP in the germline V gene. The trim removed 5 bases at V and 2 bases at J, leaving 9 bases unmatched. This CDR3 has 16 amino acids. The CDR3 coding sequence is TGTGCTAGTGGTCCGGGACAGGGAAGCGGGCAAGAGACCCAGTACTTC. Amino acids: CASGPGQGSGQETQYF.

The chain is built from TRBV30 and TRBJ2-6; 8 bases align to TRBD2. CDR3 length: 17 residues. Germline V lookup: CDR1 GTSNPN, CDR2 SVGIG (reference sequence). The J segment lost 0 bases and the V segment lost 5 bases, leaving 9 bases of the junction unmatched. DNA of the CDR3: TGTGCCTGGGTTACTAGCGGTCTCTCCTCTGGGGCCAACGTCCTGACTTTC. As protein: CAWVTSGLSSGANVLTF.

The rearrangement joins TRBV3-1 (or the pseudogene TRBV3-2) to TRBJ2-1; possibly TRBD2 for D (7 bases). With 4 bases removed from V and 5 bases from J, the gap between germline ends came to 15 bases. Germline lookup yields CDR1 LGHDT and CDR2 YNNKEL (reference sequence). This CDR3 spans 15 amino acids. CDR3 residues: CASSRGGGSDNEQFF. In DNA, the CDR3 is TGTGCCAGCAGCCGAGGGGGGGGCTCTGACAATGAGCAGTTCTTC.

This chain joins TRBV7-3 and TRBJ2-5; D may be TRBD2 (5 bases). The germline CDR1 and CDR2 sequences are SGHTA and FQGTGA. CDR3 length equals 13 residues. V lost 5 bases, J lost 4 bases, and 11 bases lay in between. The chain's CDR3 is CASSLLRGETQYF. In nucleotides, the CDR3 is TGTGCCAGCAGCCTCCTCCGGGGAGAGACCCAGTACTTC.

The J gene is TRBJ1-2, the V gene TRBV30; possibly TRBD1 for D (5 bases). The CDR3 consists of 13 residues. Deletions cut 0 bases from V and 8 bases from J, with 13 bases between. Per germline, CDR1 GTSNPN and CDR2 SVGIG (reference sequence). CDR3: CAWSVVAGIGYTF. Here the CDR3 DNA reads TGTGCCTGGAGTGTAGTGGCAGGGATAGGCTACACCTTC.

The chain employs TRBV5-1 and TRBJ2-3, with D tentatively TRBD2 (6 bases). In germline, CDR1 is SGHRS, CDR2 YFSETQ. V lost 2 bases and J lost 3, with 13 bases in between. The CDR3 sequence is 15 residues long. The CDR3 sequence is CASSFGGGLTDTQYF. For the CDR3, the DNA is TGCGCCAGCAGCTTCGGGGGAGGCCTGACAGATACGCAGTATTTT.

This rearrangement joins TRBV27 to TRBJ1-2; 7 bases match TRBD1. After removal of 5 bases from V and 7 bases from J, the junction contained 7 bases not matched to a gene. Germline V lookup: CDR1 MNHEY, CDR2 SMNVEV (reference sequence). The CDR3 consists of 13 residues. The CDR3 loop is CASSPLTGLGYTF. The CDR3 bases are TGTGCCAGCAGTCCCCTGACAGGGCTTGGCTACACCTTC.

The CDR3 coding sequence is TGTGCCAGCAGCCCGGGACTAGCGGGGGCTTCGTACCAAGAGACCCAGTACTTC. Encoded protein: CASSPGLAGASYQETQYF. The V gene is TRBV14, the J gene TRBJ2-5, with 14 bases lining up with TRBD2. The J segment lost 0 bases and the V segment lost 4 bases, leaving 7 bases of the junction unmatched. The CDR3 is 18 residues long. Looked up from germline, CDR1 is SGHDN and CDR2 is FVKESK.

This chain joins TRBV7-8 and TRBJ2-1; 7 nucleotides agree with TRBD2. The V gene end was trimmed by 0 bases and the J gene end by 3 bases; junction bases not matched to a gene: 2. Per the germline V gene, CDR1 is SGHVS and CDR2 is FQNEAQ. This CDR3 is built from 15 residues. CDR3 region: CASSLAGGIYNEQFF. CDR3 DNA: TGTGCCAGCAGCTTAGCGGGGGGGATCTACAATGAGCAGTTCTTC.

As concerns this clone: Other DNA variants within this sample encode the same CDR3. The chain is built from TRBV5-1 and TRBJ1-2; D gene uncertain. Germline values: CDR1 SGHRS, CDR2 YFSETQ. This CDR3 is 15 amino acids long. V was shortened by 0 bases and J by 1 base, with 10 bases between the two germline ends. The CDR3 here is CASSLARSNNYGYTF. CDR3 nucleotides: TGCGCCAGCAGCTTGGCGCGGAGTAATAACTATGGCTACACCTTC.

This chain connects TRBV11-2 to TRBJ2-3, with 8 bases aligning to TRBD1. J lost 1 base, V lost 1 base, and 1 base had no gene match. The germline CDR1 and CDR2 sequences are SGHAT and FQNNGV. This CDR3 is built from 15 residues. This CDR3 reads CASSLVRGRTDTQYF. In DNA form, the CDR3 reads TGTGCCAGCAGCTTAGTCAGGGGGCGCACAGATACGCAGTATTTT.

The CDR3 DNA reads TGTGCCAGCAGCGTAGCTGGGGGGGGACATTCGAACACCGGGGAGCTGTTTTTT. Encoded protein: CASSVAGGGHSNTGELFF. The chain combines TRBV9 with TRBJ2-2, with D perhaps matching TRBD2 (7 bases). Germline CDR1 SGDLS, CDR2 YYNGEE. Trimming removed 0 bases at V and 0 bases at J, with 15 bases between. This CDR3 is 18 amino acids long.

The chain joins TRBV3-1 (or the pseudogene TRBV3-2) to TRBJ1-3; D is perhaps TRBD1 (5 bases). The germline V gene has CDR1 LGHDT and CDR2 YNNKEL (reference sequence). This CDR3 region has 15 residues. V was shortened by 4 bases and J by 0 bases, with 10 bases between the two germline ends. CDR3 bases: TGTGCCAGCAGCCTGGGACTCTACTCTGGAAACACCATATATTTT. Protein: CASSLGLYSGNTIYF.